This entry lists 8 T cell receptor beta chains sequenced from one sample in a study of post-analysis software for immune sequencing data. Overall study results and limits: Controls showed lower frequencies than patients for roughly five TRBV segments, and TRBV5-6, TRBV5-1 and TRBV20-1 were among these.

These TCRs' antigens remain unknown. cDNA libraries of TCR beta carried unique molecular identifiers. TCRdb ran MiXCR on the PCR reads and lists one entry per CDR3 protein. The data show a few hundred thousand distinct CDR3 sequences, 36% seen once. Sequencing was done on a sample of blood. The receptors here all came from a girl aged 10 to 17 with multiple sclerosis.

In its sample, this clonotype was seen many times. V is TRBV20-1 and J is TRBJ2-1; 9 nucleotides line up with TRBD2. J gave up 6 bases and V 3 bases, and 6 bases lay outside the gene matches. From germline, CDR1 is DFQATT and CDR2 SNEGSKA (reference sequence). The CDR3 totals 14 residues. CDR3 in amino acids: CSARRETSGNEQFF. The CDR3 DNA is TGCAGTGCTAGGCGGGAGACTAGCGGCAATGAGCAGTTCTTC.

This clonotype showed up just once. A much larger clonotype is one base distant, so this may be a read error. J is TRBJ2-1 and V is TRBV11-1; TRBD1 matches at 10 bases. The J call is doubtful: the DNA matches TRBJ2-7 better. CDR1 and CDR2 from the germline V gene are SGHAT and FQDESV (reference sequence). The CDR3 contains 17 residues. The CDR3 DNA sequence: TGTGCCAGCAGCACCCGGACAGGGGGAGGGCTTTACAATGAGCAGTACTTC. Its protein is CASSTRTGGGLYNEQYF.

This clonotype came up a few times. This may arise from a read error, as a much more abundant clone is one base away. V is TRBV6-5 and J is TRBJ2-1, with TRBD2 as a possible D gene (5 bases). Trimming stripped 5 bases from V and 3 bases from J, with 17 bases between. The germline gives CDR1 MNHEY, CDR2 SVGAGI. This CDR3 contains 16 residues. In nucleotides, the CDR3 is TGTGCCAGCAGTCACCCCCCTCCAGCGGACTACAATGAGCAGTTCTTC. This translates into CASSHPPPADYNEQFF.

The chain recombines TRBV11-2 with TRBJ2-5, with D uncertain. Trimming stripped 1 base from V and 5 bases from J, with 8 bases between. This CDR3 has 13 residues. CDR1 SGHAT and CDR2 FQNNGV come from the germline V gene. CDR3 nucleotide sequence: TGTGCCAGCAGCTTAGTACCGAGTGAGACCCAGTACTTC. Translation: CASSLVPSETQYF.

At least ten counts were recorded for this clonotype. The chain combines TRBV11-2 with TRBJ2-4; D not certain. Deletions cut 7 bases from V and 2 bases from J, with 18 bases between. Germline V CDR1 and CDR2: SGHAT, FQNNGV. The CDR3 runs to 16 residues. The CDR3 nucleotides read TGTGCCAGCACCGGGCTCCTCTTAGGTCCCAAAAACATTCAGTACTTC. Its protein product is CASTGLLLGPKNIQYF.

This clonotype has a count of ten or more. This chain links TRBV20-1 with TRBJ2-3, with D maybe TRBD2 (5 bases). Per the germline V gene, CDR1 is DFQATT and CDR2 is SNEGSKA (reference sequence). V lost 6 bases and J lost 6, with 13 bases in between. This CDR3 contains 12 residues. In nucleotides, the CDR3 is TGCAGTGCATTGGAGGCGGCGGATACGCAGTATTTT. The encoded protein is CSALEAADTQYF.

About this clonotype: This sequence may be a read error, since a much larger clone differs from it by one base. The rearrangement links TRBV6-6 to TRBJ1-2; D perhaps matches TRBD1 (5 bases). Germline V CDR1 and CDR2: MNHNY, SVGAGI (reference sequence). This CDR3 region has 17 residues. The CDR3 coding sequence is TGTGCCAACAGTTTCCAAACGCTGAGGGGCCACAACTATGGCTACACCTTC. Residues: CANSFQTLRGHNYGYTF.

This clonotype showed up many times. The CDR3 bases are TGTGCCAGCAGCCACTCGGACAGGGTTACCGGAAACATTCAGTACTTC. Amino acid sequence: CASSHSDRVTGNIQYF. The chain is built from TRBV3-1 and TRBJ2-4; the match to TRBD1 covers 8 bases. The V gene end was trimmed by 3 bases and the J gene end by 6 bases; junction bases not matched to a gene: 10. The CDR3 has 16 amino acids. CDR1 LGHDT and CDR2 YNNKEL come from the germline V gene (reference sequence).